At least ten counts were recorded for the clone carrying this T cell receptor (beta chain). The data were obtained in a study of molecular identifiers for immune sequencing clone quantification. Overall study context: Four portions were sequenced after RNA from approximately 20,000 or 100,000 naive CD8 cells was split five ways in replicates.

The CDR3 loop spans 13 amino acids. Between the trimmed V and J ends, which lost 4 bases and 6 bases, there was a span of 13 bases. The germline gives CDR1 LGHNA, CDR2 YSLEER. TCRdb re-called the PCR reads through MiXCR, storing one row per CDR3 protein. This table has some 88,000 distinct CDR3 sequences, roughly 21% appearing once. The chain joins TRBV4-3 to TRBJ2-7; D is tentatively TRBD1 or TRBD2 (5 bases each). The sample taken for sequencing was naive CD8+ T cells from blood, with Jurkat cell RNA spiked in. Subset defined: FACS-sorted CD8+CD4-CCR7+CD45RA+ naive T cells. This clonotype originated in a human donor in good health. Some libraries in this study had Jurkat cell RNA spiked in. CDR3 protein: CASSPDRGTEQYF. The CDR3 coding sequence is TGCGCCAGCAGCCCCGATCGAGGGACCGAGCAGTACTTC.